This T cell receptor beta chain came from a study of T-cell memory formation after mild COVID-19. Overall study: TCR clusters were largely donor specific.

Using its own MiXCR run on the 5' RACE reads, TCRdb lists one record per CDR3 protein. The sample consists of 450,000 or so distinct CDR3 sequences, roughly 23% of them appearing once. The sample comprised PBMCs or a T cell subset sorted from them (not recorded which). This clonotype originated in an adult woman who had mild COVID-19 (a few samples of this study predate the infection). Cell type and time point are not known.

As DNA, the CDR3 is TGTGCCAGCAGTGCCTTCCGTAGGGTCCAAGAGACCCAGTACTTC. Amino acid sequence: CASSAFRRVQETQYF. The chain combines TRBV27 with TRBJ2-5, with D hard to call. The germline gives CDR1 MNHEY, CDR2 SMNVEV (reference sequence). There are 15 residues in the CDR3. Trimming removed 5 bases from V and 1 base from J, with 14 bases in between.